Given below is one T cell receptor beta chain in context. In TCRdb, the RT-PCR reads were re-called with MiXCR into one record per CDR3 protein. The sample records more than 550,000 distinct CDR3 sequences, 14% being singletons. Germline V lookup: CDR1 SGHNT, CDR2 YYREEE (reference sequence). Trimming took 6 bases from V and 2 from J, leaving 14 bases between them. The CDR3 totals 14 residues. The sequencing input was memory CD4+ T cells from blood. The V and J genes are TRBV5-4 and TRBJ2-5; D is possibly TRBD1 or TRBD2 (5 bases each). This clonotype was obtained from a female donor in good health, serving as a healthy control. For the CDR3, the DNA is TGTGCCAGCACCCTATCGGGACGGCAAGAGACCCAGTACTTC. It yields the protein CASTLSGRQETQYF.